The rows below give T cell receptor beta chains drawn from one sample of a study of shared clonotypes between healthy human individuals. Assay used: immunoSEQ multiplex PCR; TCRdb lists only in-frame clones, some missing. The sample holds millions of clones; roughly 91% are singletons and the top ten take 1.5% to 2%. The sequencing input was naive CD8+ T cells from PBMCs. The receptors here all came from a young man in good health. Some clones in this sample may be carry-over from other donors' samples. Both conserved end residues are part of each CDR3. The order of the fields is CDR3 DNA, CDR3 protein, D gene, V gene, clone size, J gene. The D gene is left open where the match is weak. Clone size is stated in some rows and not others, as once, few, many or a class when expanded.

cdr3_nt: TGTGCCAGCAGCTTAATTGGAAGGGGGGAGTACAATGAGCAGTTCTTC; cdr3_aa: CASSLIGRGEYNEQFF; d_call: .; v_call: TRBV7-3; clone_size: .; j_call: TRBJ2-1
cdr3_nt: TGTGCCAGCAGCAAGATCGGACAGGGTGGGCCGGAGGAGCTGTTTTTT; cdr3_aa: CASSKIGQGGPEELFF; d_call: TRBD1; v_call: TRBV28; clone_size: .; j_call: TRBJ2-2
cdr3_nt: TGTGCCAGCAGCTTAGACCCGAACACCGGGGAGCTGTTTTTT; cdr3_aa: CASSLDPNTGELFF; d_call: .; v_call: TRBV7-3; clone_size: once; j_call: TRBJ2-2
cdr3_nt: TGTGCCAGCAGCCCGCAGCGGGCCGGACCCTCTAATGAGCAGTTCTTC; cdr3_aa: CASSPQRAGPSNEQFF; d_call: .; v_call: TRBV9; clone_size: .; j_call: TRBJ2-1
cdr3_nt: TGTGCTAGTGGTTCTTCTCGAACGGGAGGCTACACCTTC; cdr3_aa: CASGSSRTGGYTF; d_call: .; v_call: TRBV12-5; clone_size: once; j_call: TRBJ1-2
cdr3_nt: TGTGCCAGCAGTTACGGGGTGAGAGGGGAGACTGAAGCTTTCTTT; cdr3_aa: CASSYGVRGETEAFF; d_call: .; v_call: TRBV6-5; clone_size: .; j_call: TRBJ1-1
cdr3_nt: TGTGCCAGCAGCTCTAGCGGGGGTTCCTACGAGCAGTACTTC; cdr3_aa: CASSSSGGSYEQYF; d_call: TRBD2; v_call: TRBV9; clone_size: .; j_call: TRBJ2-7
cdr3_nt: TGTGCCTGGAGGGGGCTAGCGGGTTATGAGCAGTTCTTC; cdr3_aa: CAWRGLAGYEQFF; d_call: TRBD2; v_call: TRBV30; clone_size: .; j_call: TRBJ2-1
cdr3_nt: TGCGCCAGCAGCCAAGATGCAGGACAGGGGAGCTACGAGCAGTACTTC; cdr3_aa: CASSQDAGQGSYEQYF; d_call: TRBD1; v_call: TRBV4-1; clone_size: .; j_call: TRBJ2-7
cdr3_nt: TGTGCCAGCAGACGCGGGACTAGCGGGTACAATGAGCAGTTCTTC; cdr3_aa: CASRRGTSGYNEQFF; d_call: TRBD2; v_call: TRBV6-5; clone_size: .; j_call: TRBJ2-1
cdr3_nt: TGCAGCGTTGTAGAGGGAACCACCGGGGAGCTGTTTTTT; cdr3_aa: CSVVEGTTGELFF; d_call: .; v_call: TRBV29-1; clone_size: .; j_call: TRBJ2-2
cdr3_nt: TGTGCCAGCAGCTTAGTGGCGGGTCCTAATGAAAAACTGTTTTTT; cdr3_aa: CASSLVAGPNEKLFF; d_call: .; v_call: TRBV7-9; clone_size: .; j_call: TRBJ1-4
cdr3_nt: TGTGCCAGCAGTGTCGGACTAGCGGGCCTCTACAATGAGCAGTTCTTC; cdr3_aa: CASSVGLAGLYNEQFF; d_call: TRBD2; v_call: TRBV27; clone_size: .; j_call: TRBJ2-1
cdr3_nt: TGTGCCAGCAGTATGGGGGGAATTGACACTGAAGCTTTCTTT; cdr3_aa: CASSMGGIDTEAFF; d_call: .; v_call: TRBV7-9; clone_size: .; j_call: TRBJ1-1
cdr3_nt: TGTGCCAGCAGCTTAGACCCCATCACCGGATCCTACGAGCAGTACTTC; cdr3_aa: CASSLDPITGSYEQYF; d_call: .; v_call: TRBV7-6; clone_size: .; j_call: TRBJ2-7
cdr3_nt: TGTGCCAGCAGCTTAGGCGGGAGGCAAAACGAGCAGTACTTC; cdr3_aa: CASSLGGRQNEQYF; d_call: TRBD2; v_call: TRBV11-2; clone_size: .; j_call: TRBJ2-7
cdr3_nt: TGTGCCAGCAGCTTAAGATTGCGGACCAATGAGCAGTTCTTC; cdr3_aa: CASSLRLRTNEQFF; d_call: .; v_call: TRBV7-9; clone_size: .; j_call: TRBJ2-1
cdr3_nt: TGTGCCAGCAGTCCCTGGACAGGGGATATTAACTATGGCTACACCTTC; cdr3_aa: CASSPWTGDINYGYTF; d_call: TRBD1; v_call: TRBV27; clone_size: once; j_call: TRBJ1-2
cdr3_nt: TGCGCCAGCAGCTTGGACTTAGAGACCCAGTACTTC; cdr3_aa: CASSLDLETQYF; d_call: .; v_call: TRBV5-1; clone_size: .; j_call: TRBJ2-5
cdr3_nt: TGCGCCAGCAGCTTGACCGACCCCCGACGGAGAGTGGAGTATGGCTACACCTTC; cdr3_aa: CASSLTDPRRRVEYGYTF; d_call: .; v_call: TRBV5-1; clone_size: .; j_call: TRBJ1-2
cdr3_nt: TGCGCCAGCAGCCGAAATTCACACTCTGGAAACACCATATATTTT; cdr3_aa: CASSRNSHSGNTIYF; d_call: .; v_call: TRBV4-3; clone_size: .; j_call: TRBJ1-3
cdr3_nt: TGTGCCAGCAGCAGGACAGGGGGCCACGAGCAGTACTTC; cdr3_aa: CASSRTGGHEQYF; d_call: TRBD1; v_call: TRBV27; clone_size: .; j_call: TRBJ2-7
cdr3_nt: TGTGCCAGCAGTCCTGGTCTAGCGAAGGAGGCCGGGGAGCTGTTTTTT; cdr3_aa: CASSPGLAKEAGELFF; d_call: .; v_call: TRBV28; clone_size: .; j_call: TRBJ2-2
cdr3_nt: TGTGCCAGCTTTGAGAGGGAGGTTGGACAGGGGGCTTTCTTT; cdr3_aa: CASFEREVGQGAFF; d_call: TRBD1; v_call: TRBV2; clone_size: .; j_call: TRBJ1-1
cdr3_nt: TGTGCCAGCAGCTTAGTAGGGAGTAGCAATCAGCCCCAGCATTTT; cdr3_aa: CASSLVGSSNQPQHF; d_call: .; v_call: TRBV7-9; clone_size: .; j_call: TRBJ1-5
cdr3_nt: TGCGCCAGCAGCCCCCTACCCCCCCGGGACAGGGAAGCAGATACGCAGTATTTT; cdr3_aa: CASSPLPPRDREADTQYF; d_call: TRBD1; v_call: TRBV5-1; clone_size: .; j_call: TRBJ2-3
cdr3_nt: TGCGCCAGCAGCCCAGGGGGAGTACCCTACGAGCAGTACTTC; cdr3_aa: CASSPGGVPYEQYF; d_call: TRBD1; v_call: TRBV5-1; clone_size: .; j_call: TRBJ2-7
cdr3_nt: TGTGCCAGCAGTTTACCTACGGCTAGCGAAGCTTTCTTT; cdr3_aa: CASSLPTASEAFF; d_call: .; v_call: TRBV28; clone_size: few; j_call: TRBJ1-1
cdr3_nt: TGTGCCAGCAGTCGTATGAGGGGTTTGAACACCATATATTTT; cdr3_aa: CASSRMRGLNTIYF; d_call: .; v_call: TRBV6-1; clone_size: .; j_call: TRBJ1-3
cdr3_nt: TGTGCCAGCAGCTTGGGAGGGGGCTACAATGAGCAGTTCTTC; cdr3_aa: CASSLGGGYNEQFF; d_call: .; v_call: TRBV5-6; clone_size: .; j_call: TRBJ2-1
cdr3_nt: TGCAGCGTTGATTTGAGGGGGCCCAGAGAGACCCAGTACTTC; cdr3_aa: CSVDLRGPRETQYF; d_call: TRBD1; v_call: TRBV29-1; clone_size: .; j_call: TRBJ2-5
cdr3_nt: TGCGCCAGCAGCACGGACGGGTACAATGAGCAGTTCTTC; cdr3_aa: CASSTDGYNEQFF; d_call: .; v_call: TRBV5-1; clone_size: .; j_call: TRBJ2-1
cdr3_nt: TGTGCCAGCAGCGAGACACGGACGGGTGAAAAACTGTTTTTT; cdr3_aa: CASSETRTGEKLFF; d_call: .; v_call: TRBV14; clone_size: .; j_call: TRBJ1-4
cdr3_nt: TGTGCCAGCAGCCCCGGTCGGGAGGACTCCTACGAGCAGTACTTC; cdr3_aa: CASSPGREDSYEQYF; d_call: TRBD2; v_call: TRBV7-3; clone_size: .; j_call: TRBJ2-7
cdr3_nt: TGCGCCAGCAGCCAAGCCCTCTACTCACCCCGGGAGCTGTTTTTT; cdr3_aa: CASSQALYSPRELFF; d_call: .; v_call: TRBV4-3; clone_size: once; j_call: TRBJ2-2
cdr3_nt: TGTGCCAGCACCTCGGGGGGCCAAGAGACCCAGTACTTC; cdr3_aa: CASTSGGQETQYF; d_call: TRBD2; v_call: TRBV7-9; clone_size: .; j_call: TRBJ2-5